These 26 T cell receptor beta chains were all obtained from the same sample, sequenced in a study of shared clonotypes between healthy human individuals. Sequencing was performed with immunoSEQ multiplex PCR; in TCRdb, only in-frame clones are kept and a portion is missing. The sample includes roughly 330,000 clones, less than 85% seen only once; the top ten take approximately 10%. Sequenced input: memory CD4+ T cells sorted from blood. As for subset: CD45RA-negative fraction. The receptor source for this set is a young man in good health.

The J gene is TRBJ1-5, the V gene TRBV7-2, with D tentatively TRBD1 (6 bases). Germline CDR1 is SGHTA and CDR2 is FQGNSA. This CDR3 comprises 15 residues. With 8 bases removed from V and 0 bases from J, the gap between germline ends came to 14 bases. The CDR3: CASSLSGASNQPQHF. The CDR3 bases are TGTGCCAGCTCCCTGTCGGGGGCTAGCAATCAGCCCCAGCATTTT.

This sequence joins TRBV28 and TRBJ1-2; D ambiguous. The germline gives CDR1 MDHEN, CDR2 SYDVKM. V was pared by 3 bases and J by 7 bases, with 15 bases between. CDR3 size: 14 residues. The CDR3 sequence is CASSFSRTSSGYTF. CDR3 nucleotide sequence: TGTGCCAGCAGTTTTAGCCGCACCTCCTCTGGCTACACCTTC.

The chain joins TRBV2 to TRBJ2-7; 9 nucleotides match TRBD2. J lost 2 bases, V lost 7 bases, and 3 bases had no gene match. Germline V lookup: CDR1 SNHLY, CDR2 FYNNEI. The CDR3 is 13 amino acids. Written as DNA, the CDR3 is TGTGCCAGCACCGGCGGGAGGGCCTACGAGCAGTACTTC. Its protein product is CASTGGRAYEQYF.

V and J are TRBV27 and TRBJ2-3, with 15 bases matching TRBD2. The germline gives CDR1 MNHEY, CDR2 SMNVEV (reference sequence). After removal of 2 bases from V and 8 bases from J, the junction contained 2 bases not matched to a gene. The CDR3 contains 15 residues. The CDR3 nucleotides read TGTGCCAGCAGTTTAACGGGACTAGCGGGAGGTACGCAGTATTTT. Translating gives CASSLTGLAGGTQYF.

The sample holds a few counts of this clone. The chain is built from TRBV4-1 and TRBJ2-7; 11 nucleotides agree with TRBD2. Germline V lookup: CDR1 MGHRA, CDR2 YSYEKL. The CDR3 consists of 15 residues. With V trimmed by 5 bases and J by 0 bases, 3 bases remained unmatched. This chain's CDR3 is CASSKGLADSYEQYF. The DNA of the CDR3 is TGCGCCAGCAGCAAGGGACTAGCGGACTCCTACGAGCAGTACTTC.

This clone has just one count. The chain links TRBV6-5 to TRBJ1-1; the match to TRBD1 covers 9 bases. The CDR3 sequence is 14 residues long. Losses at the gene ends were 6 bases for V and 4 bases for J; bases not matched to a gene: 6. Germline values: CDR1 MNHEY, CDR2 SVGAGI. CDR3 nucleotides: TGTGCCAGCAGACGGGGACAGGGTGTCACTGAAGCTTTCTTT. Its translation is CASRRGQGVTEAFF.

The V and J genes are TRBV19 and TRBJ2-2; D perhaps matches TRBD2 (6 bases). The CDR3 contains 16 residues. The V end lost 7 bases, the J end lost 4 bases, and 19 bases lay between the germline ends. CDR1 LNHDA and CDR2 SQIVND come from the germline V gene (reference sequence). For the CDR3, the DNA is TGTGCCAGTACCGACAGTGAGCGGAGGGTCACCGGGGAGCTGTTTTTT. Protein: CASTDSERRVTGELFF.

This chain links TRBV2 with TRBJ2-2, with 7 bases lining up with TRBD1. Germline-derived CDR1 and CDR2 are SNHLY and FYNNEI. Trimming removed 5 bases from V and 5 bases from J; junction bases left unmatched: 5. CDR3 length: 14 amino acids. The CDR3 protein is CASSRQGTTGELFF. The CDR3 coding sequence is TGTGCCAGCAGTCGACAGGGTACGACCGGGGAGCTGTTTTTT.

V usage is TRBV6-1 and J usage is TRBJ1-1, with 11 bases aligning to TRBD1. Per germline, CDR1 MNHNS and CDR2 SASEGT. With V trimmed by 6 bases and J by 4 bases, 7 bases remained unmatched. The CDR3 totals 15 residues. In DNA, the CDR3 is TGTGCCAGCAGCTCGGACAGGGGGCGGGGCACTGAAGCTTTCTTT. As protein: CASSSDRGRGTEAFF.

This chain connects TRBV5-4 to TRBJ2-1; D not certain. There are 13 residues in the CDR3. CDR1 and CDR2 (germline): SGHNT, YYREEE (reference sequence). V was cut by 5 bases and J by 8 bases, with 14 bases left in between. DNA for the CDR3: TGTGCCAGCAGAAAAACCGTGGGATATGAGCAGTTCTTC. Its translation is CASRKTVGYEQFF. Together with reference TRBV5-4 and TRBJ2-1, the CDR3 gives the full variable domain: ETGVTQSPTHLIKTRGQQVTLRCSSQSGHNTVSWYQQALGQGPQFIFQYYREEENGRGNFPPRFSGLQFPNYSSELNVNALELDDSALYLCASRKTVGYEQFFGPGTRLTVL.

DNA for the CDR3: TGTGCCAGCAGTTCCCCGGGGGAAATGAACACTGAAGCTTTCTTT. It codes for CASSSPGEMNTEAFF. The chain couples TRBV28 to TRBJ1-1, with D perhaps TRBD1 (5 bases). The CDR3 is made up of 15 amino acids. The V end lost 4 bases, the J end lost 0 bases, and 12 bases lay between the germline ends. Germline assignment: CDR1 MDHEN and CDR2 SYDVKM.

This clone showed up just once. This chain links TRBV28 with TRBJ2-7; 11 bases fit TRBD1. This CDR3 has 17 residues. Germline lookup yields CDR1 MDHEN and CDR2 SYDVKM. Trimming cost V 3 bases and J 3 bases; bases outside gene matches: 10. DNA of the CDR3: TGTGCCAGCAGTTTCCACCCCGGGACAGGGGGAAGCTACGAGCAGTACTTC. Protein: CASSFHPGTGGSYEQYF.

This clone was detected a few times. The V and J genes are TRBV12-5 and TRBJ2-3; D is tentatively TRBD1 or TRBD2 (5 bases each). This CDR3 is built from 14 residues. CDR1 is LGHNT and CDR2 is FRNRAP in the germline V gene. V gave up 7 bases and J gave up 3 bases, with 14 bases separating them. The CDR3 nucleotides read TGTGCTAGTGCTGGATGGGGGAGTACAGATACGCAGTATTTT. Its translation: CASAGWGSTDTQYF.

The rearrangement uses TRBV11-2 and TRBJ2-1, with D uncertain. Germline V CDR1 and CDR2: SGHAT, FQNNGV. The CDR3 consists of 15 residues. The V end lost 5 bases, the J end lost 4 bases, and 15 bases lay between the germline ends. CDR3 sequence reads: CASSPRVGTYNEQFF. The CDR3 DNA sequence: TGTGCCAGCAGCCCCCGCGTGGGCACATACAATGAGCAGTTCTTC.

The chain carries TRBV7-8 and TRBJ1-1; the D gene is possibly TRBD1 (6 bases). Trimming took 5 bases from V and 1 from J, leaving 11 bases between them. The germline V gene has CDR1 SGHVS and CDR2 FQNEAQ. The CDR3 contains 14 residues. The CDR3 nucleotides are TGTGCCAGCAGCCCTTCGGGACAGAACACTGAAGCTTTCTTT. Amino acid sequence: CASSPSGQNTEAFF.

The chain has TRBV5-1 and TRBJ1-2, with D possibly TRBD1 on 5 matching bases. The CDR3 is 13 amino acids. Germline V gene data show CDR1 as SGHRS and CDR2 as YFSETQ. V dropped 0 bases and J dropped 5 bases, with 8 bases sitting between them. The CDR3 sequence: CASSLGTLYGYTF. The CDR3 nucleotides are TGCGCCAGCAGCTTGGGGACACTGTATGGCTACACCTTC.

The rearrangement links TRBV7-9 to TRBJ2-2, with D tentatively TRBD1 or TRBD2 (5 bases each). CDR3 length: 16 residues. Per the germline V gene, CDR1 is SEHNR and CDR2 is FQNEAQ (reference sequence). The V gene lost 3 bases and the J gene lost 5 bases, with 16 bases spanning the gap. The CDR3 bases are TGTGCCAGCAGCTTTAGGATTTCAGGGAGTACCGGGGAGCTGTTTTTT. It encodes CASSFRISGSTGELFF.

This chain links TRBV15 with TRBJ2-7; D ambiguous. CDR1 is LNHNV, CDR2 YYDKDF, per germline (reference sequence). CDR3 length equals 13 residues. Trimming shortened V by 0 bases and J by 6 bases, and 9 bases separated the two germline ends. The CDR3: CATSRDVVSEQYF. In DNA, the CDR3 is TGTGCCACCAGCAGAGATGTAGTGTCCGAGCAGTACTTC.

V gene TRBV9 combines with J gene TRBJ2-3, with D possibly TRBD1 on 7 matching bases. Germline CDR1 SGDLS, CDR2 YYNGEE. The CDR3 is 17 residues long. V gave up 0 bases and J gave up 2 bases, with 16 bases separating them. The CDR3 reads CASSVEGGGLYTDTQYF. The CDR3 bases are TGTGCCAGCAGCGTAGAAGGAGGGGGCCTGTACACAGATACGCAGTATTTT.

The chain is built from TRBV10-3 and TRBJ2-3; D is possibly TRBD1 (5 bases). The CDR3 runs 16 residues. Germline lookup yields CDR1 ENHRY and CDR2 SYGVKD. Trimming removed 0 bases at V and 5 bases at J, with 15 bases between. DNA of the CDR3: TGTGCCATCAGTGAGTCCATAGGGGCAGGGCAAGATACGCAGTATTTT. Protein: CAISESIGAGQDTQYF.

The chain combines TRBV28 with TRBJ1-5, with D perhaps matching TRBD1 (5 bases). CDR1 is MDHEN and CDR2 is SYDVKM in the germline V gene. Trimming stripped 5 bases from V and 7 bases from J, with 15 bases between. This CDR3 comprises 14 residues. CDR3 DNA: TGTGCCAGCAGTCAATGGGGGGGAGTACAGCCCCAGCATTTT. Translated: CASSQWGGVQPQHF.

J is TRBJ2-1 and V is TRBV5-4; 12 bases match TRBD2. CDR3 length equals 17 residues. V gave up 4 bases and J gave up 0 bases; unmatched junction bases: 5. Germline-derived CDR1 and CDR2 are SGHNT and YYREEE (reference sequence). The DNA for the CDR3 is TGTGCCAGCAGCCCGACTAGCGGGGGTAGCTCCTACAATGAGCAGTTCTTC. As protein: CASSPTSGGSSYNEQFF.

The chain recombines TRBV7-9 with TRBJ2-7, with D perhaps matching TRBD1 or TRBD2 (8 bases each). CDR3 length equals 15 residues. Trimming cost V 5 bases and J 5 bases, with 19 bases left between them. CDR1 and CDR2 from the germline V gene are SEHNR and FQNEAQ (reference sequence). The CDR3 sequence is CASSHTGGSGNEQYF. The CDR3 DNA is TGTGCCAGCAGCCATACAGGGGGTAGCGGGAACGAGCAGTACTTC.

The CDR3 region has the DNA TGCGCCAGCAGCTTGGCCCGGTCTCACGAGCAGTACTTC. This gives the protein CASSLARSHEQYF. This chain joins TRBV5-1 and TRBJ2-7; the D is unclear. The CDR3 is 13 residues long. CDR1 SGHRS and CDR2 YFSETQ come from the germline V gene. The V gene lost 0 bases and the J gene lost 5 bases, with 9 bases spanning the gap.

Comment on this clone: The junction does not match germline at one end; this may be a read error. V and J are TRBV5-1 and TRBJ2-2; weak D call: TRBD1 (5 bases). The germline CDR1 and CDR2 sequences are SGHRS and YFSETQ. CDR3 length equals 15 residues. The CDR3 region has the DNA TGTGCCAGCAGGGCTACCAGGCTCAACACCGGGGAGCTGTTTTTT. Encoded protein: CASRATRLNTGELFF.

This rearrangement joins TRBV5-4 to TRBJ2-7; the match to TRBD2 covers 13 bases. The CDR3 runs 15 residues. Unmatched junction bases numbered 6, after V lost 2 bases and J lost 7 bases. Per germline, CDR1 SGHNT and CDR2 YYREEE (reference sequence). Here the CDR3 reads CASSLLAGGLEEQYF. Written as DNA, the CDR3 is TGTGCCAGCAGCTTACTAGCGGGAGGGTTGGAAGAGCAGTACTTC. The whole variable domain, filled in from reference TRBV5-4 and TRBJ2-7, reads ETGVTQSPTHLIKTRGQQVTLRCSSQSGHNTVSWYQQALGQGPQFIFQYYREEENGRGNFPPRFSGLQFPNYSSELNVNALELDDSALYLCASSLLAGGLEEQYFGPGTRLTVT.